The T cell receptor beta chain described here comes from a study of cytotoxic CD8 clonotypes in ibrutinib-treated CLL. V dropped 3 bases and J dropped 5 bases, with 11 bases sitting between them. Germline lookup yields CDR1 SQVTM and CDR2 ANQGSEA. This CDR3 is built from 12 residues. Findings and caveats of the study: Public clonotypes were uncommon and contracted or stayed stable on treatment.

Comment on this clone: No antigen is known for it.

Measured with immunoSEQ multiplex PCR; TCRdb has only the in-frame clones, and not every one. The table shows approximately 150,000 clones, with roughly 84% occurring only once. V and J are TRBV29-1 and TRBJ2-7, with D perhaps matching TRBD1 or TRBD2 (7 bases each). This sequence originates from a human donor with chronic lymphocytic leukemia. The sample was PBMCs, taken at disease progression, from a patient treated with ibrutinib. The CDR3: CSVDAGGDEQYF. The CDR3 nucleotides are TGCAGCGTTGACGCAGGGGGGGACGAGCAGTACTTC.